Below are 18 T cell receptor beta chains sequenced from a single sample in a study of T-cell memory formation after mild COVID-19. TCRdb analysed the 5' RACE reads with MiXCR anew, one entry per CDR3 protein. In the table there are approximately 300,000 distinct CDR3 sequences, just under 20% of which are singletons. Specimen: PBMCs or a T cell subset sorted from them (not recorded which). Receptors were obtained from a man between 18 and 29 years old who had mild COVID-19 (a few samples of this study predate the infection). Cell type and time point are not known.

The V gene is TRBV12-3 or TRBV12-4, the J gene TRBJ2-1, with D perhaps matching TRBD1 (5 bases). This CDR3 region has 13 residues. Trimming removed 1 base from V and 6 bases from J, with 7 bases in between. The DNA for the CDR3 is TGTGCCAGCAGTTTAGTACAGGTCAATGAGCAGTTCTTC. This encodes CASSLVQVNEQFF.

This clonotype was observed a few times. This chain connects TRBV5-1 to TRBJ1-2; possibly TRBD1 for D (6 bases). The CDR3 is 14 residues long. CDR1 is SGHRS and CDR2 is YFSETQ in the germline V gene. Trimming removed 0 bases from V and 7 bases from J, with 13 bases in between. The CDR3 coding sequence is TGCGCCAGCAGCTTGGCCCTCGGGGGCTCTGGCTACACCTTC. Translated, it gives CASSLALGGSGYTF.

The chain links TRBV7-9 to TRBJ2-7; 8 nucleotides agree with TRBD1. Germline V gene lookup returns CDR1 SEHNR and CDR2 FQNEAQ (reference sequence). V was clipped by 5 bases and J by 4 bases; unmatched bases: 7. The CDR3 spans 14 residues. The CDR3 region has the DNA TGTGCCAGCAGCCCGCGGGACAGGTTGTACGAGCAGTACTTC. The encoded protein is CASSPRDRLYEQYF. The variable domain in full, with the rest retrieved from reference TRBV7-9 and TRBJ2-7, is DTGVSQNPRHKITKRGQNVTFRCDPISEHNRLYWYRQTLGQGPEFLTYFQNEAQLEKSRLLSDRFSAERPKGSFSTLEIQRTEQGDSAMYLCASSPRDRLYEQYFGPGTRLTVT.

The table lists this clonotype with a few counts. In DNA, the CDR3 is TGCAGTGCTAGAGTGGGCTCTGGGAATCAGCCCCAGCATTTT. Residues: CSARVGSGNQPQHF. The gene calls are TRBV20-1 and TRBJ1-5; no clear D. The V end was cut by 1 base, the J end by 4 bases, with 11 bases between. The CDR3 extends over 14 amino acids. CDR1 is DFQATT, CDR2 SNEGSKA, per germline (reference sequence).

This clonotype was found many times. V and J are TRBV11-1 and TRBJ2-4, with 9 bases lining up with TRBD1. CDR3 length: 15 amino acids. With 4 bases clipped from V and 4 bases from J, the junction kept 5 bases outside the gene matches. The V gene's germline CDR1 is SGHAT and CDR2 FQDESV (reference sequence). The CDR3 sequence: CASSSSQGAKNIQYF. Here the CDR3 DNA reads TGTGCCAGCAGCTCCTCACAGGGGGCGAAAAACATTCAGTACTTC.

This clonotype showed up just a few times. This rearrangement joins TRBV6-2 or TRBV6-3 to TRBJ2-1; TRBD1 is a possible D gene (6 bases). The V end was cut by 2 bases, the J end by 7 bases, with 15 bases between. The CDR3 is 15 amino acids. Germline assignment: CDR1 MNHEY and CDR2 SVGEGT. The CDR3 coding sequence is TGTGCCAGCAGTTACAAGGTTACAGGGCTAAATGAGCAGTTCTTC. It codes for CASSYKVTGLNEQFF.

This clonotype appeared a single time. The CDR3 nucleotides are TGCGCCAGTACGACAGGAGGGTATAATTCACCCCTCCACTTT. It is translated as CASTTGGYNSPLHF. The rearrangement joins TRBV10-2 to TRBJ1-6, with D perhaps matching TRBD1 (6 bases). Looked up from germline, CDR1 is WSHSY and CDR2 is SAAADI. This CDR3 is built from 14 residues. V was pared by 9 bases and J by 4 bases, with 13 bases between.

The rearrangement links TRBV3-1 to TRBJ2-5, with D possibly being TRBD1 (6 bases). This CDR3 comprises 15 residues. Germline V lookup: CDR1 LGHDT, CDR2 YNNKEL (reference sequence). The germline V and J ends were trimmed by 4 bases and 5 bases, with 17 bases remaining between them. CDR3 sequence: CASSPAYRVTETQYF. Here the CDR3 DNA reads TGTGCCAGCAGCCCAGCCTACAGGGTAACGGAGACCCAGTACTTC.

This clonotype was seen a few times. J is TRBJ2-1 and V is TRBV5-1, with 7 bases matching TRBD1. V shed 4 bases, J shed 3 bases, and the junction held 7 bases outside the gene matches. The CDR3 totals 15 residues. Germline assignment: CDR1 SGHRS and CDR2 YFSETQ. The CDR3 here is CASSGMTGYYNEQFF. The CDR3 region has the DNA TGCGCCAGCAGCGGTATGACAGGGTACTACAATGAGCAGTTCTTC.

This clonotype was picked up many times. The chain links TRBV15 to TRBJ1-4; 7 bases are a match to TRBD1. V lost 5 bases and J lost 7; bases outside the gene matches: 4. Germline V gene data show CDR1 as LNHNV and CDR2 as YYDKDF (reference sequence). The CDR3 is 13 amino acids. The chain's CDR3 is CATSDRVTEKLFF. The DNA for the CDR3 is TGTGCCACCAGCGACAGGGTGACTGAAAAACTGTTTTTT.

The chain recombines TRBV6-1 with TRBJ1-3; a possible D gene is TRBD1 (6 bases). CDR1 and CDR2 (germline): MNHNS, SASEGT. The CDR3 runs to 13 residues. Deletions cut 5 bases from V and 8 bases from J, with 13 bases between. The CDR3 nucleotides are TGTGCCAGCAGTTCGGTCCCAGGGGACACCATATATTTT. Protein product: CASSSVPGDTIYF.

The V call is TRBV19, the J call TRBJ2-1; D gene uncertain. V lost 0 bases and J 1 base, leaving 7 bases between the germline ends. Germline V gene data show CDR1 as LNHDA and CDR2 as SQIVND (reference sequence). This CDR3 is built from 15 residues. The CDR3 region is CASSIDLGSYNEQFF. The DNA for the CDR3 is TGTGCCAGTAGTATAGATCTTGGGTCCTACAATGAGCAGTTCTTC.

This clonotype was counted a few times. V and J are TRBV9 and TRBJ2-5, with D possibly matching TRBD2 (6 bases). This CDR3 is 14 amino acids long. The V end was cut by 0 bases, the J end by 5 bases, with 11 bases between. Germline V CDR1 and CDR2: SGDLS, YYNGEE. DNA of the CDR3: TGTGCCAGCAGCGTAGGCGGGGAAGCGGAGACCCAGTACTTC. It codes for CASSVGGEAETQYF.

The chain combines TRBV12-3 or TRBV12-4 with TRBJ1-2; D call uncertain. The CDR3 runs 15 residues. V lost 1 base and J 7 bases, leaving 16 bases between the germline ends. The CDR3 is CASSLDGNGMVGYTF. The CDR3 DNA follows: TGTGCCAGCAGTTTAGACGGGAACGGGATGGTTGGCTACACCTTC.

A few counts support this clonotype. This sequence joins TRBV7-2 and TRBJ1-4; TRBD1 matches at 7 bases. The germline CDR1 and CDR2 sequences are SGHTA and FQGNSA. The CDR3 length is 16 residues. The V and J ends lost 7 bases and 7 bases, in that order; junction bases with no gene match: 15. CDR3 region: CASTPRDSKGREKLFF. CDR3 in DNA: TGTGCCAGCACCCCAAGGGACAGCAAGGGGCGTGAAAAACTGTTTTTT.

This chain uses TRBV12-3 or TRBV12-4 with TRBJ2-5; D perhaps matches TRBD1 (5 bases). The CDR3 contains 12 residues. V was clipped by 6 bases and J by 5 bases, with 10 bases between them. The CDR3 sequence: CASSRDTETQYF. The CDR3 nucleotides are TGTGCCAGCAGCAGGGATACGGAGACCCAGTACTTC.

The CDR3 loop reads CASSSPPGANVLTF. The CDR3 DNA sequence: TGCGCCAGCAGCTCACCCCCTGGGGCCAACGTCCTGACTTTC. This sequence joins TRBV5-1 and TRBJ2-6; D gene uncertain. V lost 3 bases and J 2 bases, leaving 6 bases between the germline ends. Germline assignment: CDR1 SGHRS and CDR2 YFSETQ. The CDR3 totals 14 residues.

This clonotype has just a few counts. The chain carries TRBV12-3 or TRBV12-4 and TRBJ2-1, with a weak D call TRBD2 (7 bases). V was trimmed by 1 base and J by 0 bases, leaving 22 bases between them. The CDR3 spans 20 residues. The CDR3 DNA is TGTGCCAGCAGTTTAGGGTTTGGGGGGGCCGACTCCCTCTCCTACAATGAGCAGTTCTTC. Translating gives CASSLGFGGADSLSYNEQFF.